These 13 T cell receptor beta chains were sequenced from one sample in a study of blood T cell repertoires in COVID-19. Profiling relied on immunoSEQ multiplex PCR, and the TCRdb table lists in-frame clones only, not all of them. The sample lists 110,000 or so clones, 85% occurring once. Sequencing was performed on peripheral blood. The source of these receptors is a man aged 35 to 55 with acute or convalescent COVID-19.

Written as DNA, the CDR3 is TGCGCCAGCAGCCACGGACTAGCGGGGGGCCCCAGCTCCTACGAGCAGTACTTC. Translated: CASSHGLAGGPSSYEQYF. The gene calls are TRBV4-3 and TRBJ2-7; 14 nucleotides agree with TRBD2. This CDR3 is 18 amino acids long. The ends lost 3 bases at V and 0 bases at J; junction bases unmatched: 7. Germline CDR1 reads LGHNA; CDR2 reads YSLEER.

This chain joins TRBV9 and TRBJ1-1; 8 positions match TRBD1. The germline V gene encodes CDR1 SGDLS and CDR2 YYNGEE. There are 14 residues in the CDR3. V was clipped by 4 bases and J by 7 bases; unmatched bases: 9. The CDR3 DNA follows: TGTGCCAGCAGCCCAGGACAGGGCCCCGGTGAAGCTTTCTTT. This translates into CASSPGQGPGEAFF.

The V and J genes are TRBV10-3 and TRBJ1-3, with a tentative D call TRBD1 (5 bases). Trimming stripped 2 bases from V and 2 bases from J, with 13 bases between. The CDR3 consists of 16 residues. Looked up from germline, CDR1 is ENHRY and CDR2 is SYGVKD. CDR3 region: CAISEAGRVAGNTIYF. The CDR3 nucleotides read TGTGCCATCAGTGAGGCAGGCAGGGTCGCTGGAAACACCATATATTTT.

J is TRBJ2-3 and V is TRBV13, with TRBD2 identical over 8 bases. J lost 2 bases, V lost 6 bases, and 16 bases had no gene match. The CDR3 extends over 18 amino acids. Per germline, CDR1 PRHDT and CDR2 FYEKMQ (reference sequence). CDR3 nucleotides: TGTGCCAGCAGACCATCCCCAGCAGCGGGGGCCTACACAGATACGCAGTATTTT. Translated, it gives CASRPSPAAGAYTDTQYF.

V is TRBV23-1 and J is TRBJ2-2; perhaps TRBD1 as D (5 bases). Being an ORF, TRBV23-1 has a function that is uncertain. The CDR3 is made up of 14 amino acids. Between the trimmed V and J ends, which lost 6 bases and 4 bases, there was a span of 12 bases. For the CDR3, the DNA is TGCGCCAGCAGGGGGCCCACGAGCACCGGGGAGCTGTTTTTT. Amino acids: CASRGPTSTGELFF.

This clone appeared a few times. The rearrangement joins TRBV18 to TRBJ2-3; maybe TRBD1 (6 bases). V was trimmed by 1 base and J by 3 bases, leaving 11 bases between them. This CDR3 is built from 15 residues. The germline CDR1 and CDR2 sequences are KGHSH and LQKENI. CDR3 DNA: TGTGCCAGCTCACCACTTGGGGGCGTGACAGATACGCAGTATTTT. As protein: CASSPLGGVTDTQYF. Combining the CDR3 with reference TRBV18 and TRBJ2-3 gives the whole variable domain NAGVMQNPRHLVRRRGQEARLRCSPMKGHSHVYWYRQLPEEGLKFMVYLQKENIIDESGMPKERFSAEFPKEGPSILRIQQVVRGDSAAYFCASSPLGGVTDTQYFGPGTRLTVL.

This clone was seen more than once but under ten times. This chain links TRBV2 with TRBJ1-2; 8 bases line up with TRBD1. The CDR3 covers 14 residues. Germline V lookup: CDR1 SNHLY, CDR2 FYNNEI. V was clipped by 6 bases and J by 3 bases; unmatched bases: 6. The CDR3 bases are TGTGCCAGCAGGGGACAGGCTGGGGACTATGGCTACACCTTC. Protein sequence: CASRGQAGDYGYTF.

This clone has just one count. The CDR3 DNA follows: TGTGCCAGCAGTATCCAGGGGAACCTCTACAATGAGCAGTTCTTC. Its protein product is CASSIQGNLYNEQFF. V gene TRBV27 combines with J gene TRBJ2-1; perhaps TRBD1 as D (6 bases). Trimming removed 5 bases at V and 3 bases at J, with 14 bases between. Germline CDR1 MNHEY, CDR2 SMNVEV (reference sequence). The length of the CDR3 is 15 residues.

The chain uses TRBV5-6 and TRBJ2-3; possible D gene TRBD1, 6 bases. Trimming took 4 bases from V and 6 from J, leaving 18 bases between them. The CDR3 consists of 15 residues. Germline V gene lookup returns CDR1 SGHDT and CDR2 YYEEEE. In DNA form, the CDR3 reads TGTGCCAGCAGCCTCGACCTCCAGGGGTACGATACGCAGTATTTT. The encoded protein is CASSLDLQGYDTQYF.

The J gene is TRBJ2-7, the V gene TRBV7-9; 7 bases map to TRBD2. V shed 5 bases, J shed 2 bases, and the junction held 6 bases outside the gene matches. Germline V CDR1 and CDR2: SEHNR, FQNEAQ (reference sequence). The CDR3 sequence is 14 residues long. Here the CDR3 reads CASSISGTTYEQYF. The CDR3 DNA reads TGTGCCAGCAGCATAAGCGGGACGACCTACGAGCAGTACTTC.

This rearrangement joins TRBV5-1 to TRBJ2-2, with D possibly being TRBD2 (6 bases). This CDR3 has 15 amino acids. Germline assignment: CDR1 SGHRS and CDR2 YFSETQ. V dropped 2 bases and J dropped 0 bases, with 8 bases sitting between them. The CDR3 bases are TGCGCCAGCAGCTTTCTAGCGTCGAACACCGGGGAGCTGTTTTTT. As protein: CASSFLASNTGELFF.

Only one count was recorded for this clone. V is TRBV12-5 and J is TRBJ2-3; D not resolved. This CDR3 spans 14 amino acids. In germline, CDR1 is LGHNT, CDR2 FRNRAP. V dropped 0 bases and J dropped 6 bases, with 10 bases sitting between them. The CDR3 sequence: CASGLVQSTDTQYF. CDR3 sequence (DNA): TGTGCTAGTGGTTTGGTACAATCAACGGATACGCAGTATTTT.

This clone was observed a single time. This chain connects TRBV27 to TRBJ2-3; D is perhaps TRBD2 (6 bases). V shed 5 bases and J shed 3 bases, with 15 bases lying between them. This CDR3 is 15 amino acids long. In germline, CDR1 is MNHEY, CDR2 SMNVEV (reference sequence). CDR3 protein: CASSPWGGETDTQYF. DNA for the CDR3: TGTGCCAGCAGTCCCTGGGGCGGGGAGACAGATACGCAGTATTTT.